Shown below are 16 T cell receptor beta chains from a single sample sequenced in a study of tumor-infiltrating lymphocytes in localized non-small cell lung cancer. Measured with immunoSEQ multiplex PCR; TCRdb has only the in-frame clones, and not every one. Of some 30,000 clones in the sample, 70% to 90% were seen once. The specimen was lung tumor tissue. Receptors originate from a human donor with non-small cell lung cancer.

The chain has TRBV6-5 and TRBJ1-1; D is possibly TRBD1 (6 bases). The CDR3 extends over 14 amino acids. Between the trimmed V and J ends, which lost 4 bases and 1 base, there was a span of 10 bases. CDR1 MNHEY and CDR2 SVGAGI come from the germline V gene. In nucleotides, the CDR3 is TGTGCCAGCAGTTCGCAGGGGTGGAACACTGAAGCTTTCTTT. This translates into CASSSQGWNTEAFF.

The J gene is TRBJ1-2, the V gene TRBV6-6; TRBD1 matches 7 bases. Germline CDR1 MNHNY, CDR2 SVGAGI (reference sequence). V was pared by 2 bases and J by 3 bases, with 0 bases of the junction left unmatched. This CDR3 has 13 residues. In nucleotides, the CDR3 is TGTGCCAGCAGTTACGGGACAGACTATGGCTACACCTTC. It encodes CASSYGTDYGYTF.

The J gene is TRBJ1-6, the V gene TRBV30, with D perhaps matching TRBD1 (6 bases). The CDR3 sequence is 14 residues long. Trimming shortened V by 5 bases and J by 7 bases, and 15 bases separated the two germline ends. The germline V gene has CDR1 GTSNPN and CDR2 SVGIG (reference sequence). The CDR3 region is CAWRGGANNSPLHF. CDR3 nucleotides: TGTGCCTGGCGGGGGGGGGCGAACAATTCACCCCTCCACTTT.

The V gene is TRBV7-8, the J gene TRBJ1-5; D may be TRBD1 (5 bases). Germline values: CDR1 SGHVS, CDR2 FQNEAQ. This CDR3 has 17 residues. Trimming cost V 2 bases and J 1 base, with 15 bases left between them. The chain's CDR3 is CASSLTVGGWSNQPQHF. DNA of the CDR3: TGTGCCAGCAGCTTAACGGTGGGGGGATGGAGCAATCAGCCCCAGCATTTT.

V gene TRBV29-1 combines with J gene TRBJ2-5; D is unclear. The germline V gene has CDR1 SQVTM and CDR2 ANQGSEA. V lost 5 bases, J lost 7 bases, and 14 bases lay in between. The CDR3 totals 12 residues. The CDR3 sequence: CSVSSPLGTQYF. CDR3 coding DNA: TGCAGCGTTAGTTCCCCTCTAGGGACCCAGTACTTC.

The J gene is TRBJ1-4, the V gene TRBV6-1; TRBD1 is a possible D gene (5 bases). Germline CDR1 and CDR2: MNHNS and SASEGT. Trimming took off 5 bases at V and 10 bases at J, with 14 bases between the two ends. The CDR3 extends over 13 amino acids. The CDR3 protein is CASSPGTAGKLFF. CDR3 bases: TGTGCCAGCAGTCCCGGGACGGCGGGAAAACTGTTTTTT.

The CDR3: CASSRVGTVNSNQPQHF. In nucleotides, the CDR3 is TGTGCCAGCAGCCGAGTAGGGACAGTGAATAGCAATCAGCCCCAGCATTTT. The chain carries TRBV27 and TRBJ1-5; 7 bases fit TRBD1. This CDR3 has 17 amino acids. J lost 0 bases, V lost 6 bases, and 11 bases had no gene match. Germline values: CDR1 MNHEY, CDR2 SMNVEV (reference sequence).

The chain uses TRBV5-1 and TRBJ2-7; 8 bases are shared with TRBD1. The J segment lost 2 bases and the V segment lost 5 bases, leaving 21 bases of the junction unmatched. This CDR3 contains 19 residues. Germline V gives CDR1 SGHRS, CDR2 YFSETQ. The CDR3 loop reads CASRIRPQLGQGNPYEQYF. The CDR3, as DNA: TGCGCCAGCAGGATACGACCCCAACTCGGACAGGGAAACCCCTACGAGCAGTACTTC.

CDR3 loop: CASSRGRGDSGETQYF. The CDR3 nucleotides read TGCGCCAGCAGCCGCGGGCGGGGGGATAGCGGAGAGACCCAGTACTTC. This rearrangement joins TRBV4-3 to TRBJ2-5; 8 bases match TRBD2. CDR1 LGHNA and CDR2 YSLEER come from the germline V gene. The CDR3 covers 16 residues. The J segment lost 4 bases and the V segment lost 4 bases, leaving 11 bases of the junction unmatched.

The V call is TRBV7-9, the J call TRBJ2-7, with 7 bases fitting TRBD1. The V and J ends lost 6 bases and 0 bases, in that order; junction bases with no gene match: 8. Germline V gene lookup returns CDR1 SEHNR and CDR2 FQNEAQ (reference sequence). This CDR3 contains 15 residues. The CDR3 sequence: CASRTDRTSSYEQYF. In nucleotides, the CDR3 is TGTGCCAGCAGGACGGACAGGACCTCCTCCTACGAGCAGTACTTC.

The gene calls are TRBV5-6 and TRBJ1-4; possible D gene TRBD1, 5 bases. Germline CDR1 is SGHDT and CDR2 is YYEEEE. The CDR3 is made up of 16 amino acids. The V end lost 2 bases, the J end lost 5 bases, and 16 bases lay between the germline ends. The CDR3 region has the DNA TGTGCCAGCAGCTTCGGATACGTCAGGACAAATGAAAAACTGTTTTTT. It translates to CASSFGYVRTNEKLFF. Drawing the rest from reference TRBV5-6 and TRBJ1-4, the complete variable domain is DAGVTQSPTHLIKTRGQQVTLRCSPKSGHDTVSWYQQALGQGPQFIFQYYEEEERQRGNFPDRFSGHQFPNYSSELNVNALLLGDSALYLCASSFGYVRTNEKLFFGSGTQLSVL.

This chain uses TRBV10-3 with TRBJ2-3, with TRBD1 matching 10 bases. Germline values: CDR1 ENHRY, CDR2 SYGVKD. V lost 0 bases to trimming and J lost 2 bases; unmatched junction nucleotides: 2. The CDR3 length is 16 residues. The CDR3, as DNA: TGTGCCATCAGTGAGTCGACAGGGGGCCCCACAGATACGCAGTATTTT. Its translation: CAISESTGGPTDTQYF.

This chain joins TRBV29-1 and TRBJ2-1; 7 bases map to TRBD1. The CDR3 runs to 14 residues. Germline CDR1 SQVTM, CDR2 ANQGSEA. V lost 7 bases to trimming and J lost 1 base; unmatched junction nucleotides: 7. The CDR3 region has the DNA TGCAGCGCCGCCGGACAGGTATCCTACAATGAGCAGTTCTTC. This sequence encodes CSAAGQVSYNEQFF.

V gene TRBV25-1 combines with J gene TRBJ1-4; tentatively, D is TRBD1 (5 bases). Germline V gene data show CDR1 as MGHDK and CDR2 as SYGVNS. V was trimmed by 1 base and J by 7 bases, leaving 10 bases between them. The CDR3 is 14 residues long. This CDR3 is CASSESRGREKLFF. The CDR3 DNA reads TGTGCCAGCAGTGAATCAAGGGGCCGTGAAAAACTGTTTTTT.

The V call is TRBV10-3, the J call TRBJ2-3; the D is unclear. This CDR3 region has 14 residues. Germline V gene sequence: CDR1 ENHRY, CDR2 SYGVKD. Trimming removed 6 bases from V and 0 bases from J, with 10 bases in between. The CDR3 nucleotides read TGTGCCATCAGGGAATTGGGGAGCACAGATACGCAGTATTTT. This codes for CAIRELGSTDTQYF.

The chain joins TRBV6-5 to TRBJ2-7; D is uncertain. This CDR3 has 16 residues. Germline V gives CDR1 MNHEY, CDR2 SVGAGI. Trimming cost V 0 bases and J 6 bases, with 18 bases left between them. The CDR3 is CASSYSNFRHGGEQYF. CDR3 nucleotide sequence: TGTGCCAGCAGTTACTCGAATTTTCGGCACGGCGGCGAGCAGTACTTC.